This TCR beta chain was found in a study of Tregs in tolerant kidney transplant recipients. Trimming stripped 4 bases from V and 0 bases from J, with 2 bases between. This CDR3 is built from 12 residues. Germline V gives CDR1 MNHNY, CDR2 SVGAGI (reference sequence). TCRdb's table, derived via immunoSEQ multiplex PCR, lists solely in-frame clones and lacks some. The sample lists about 64,000 clones; about 90% were seen once. Mixed chimerism was transient after nonmyeloablative marrow transplants from related graft donors. Unstimulated regulatory T cells (CD4+CD25+CD127-), CD4+CD25- non-regulatory cells, CD4 and CD8 cells were FACS-sorted from thawed PBMCs.

The gene calls are TRBV6-6 and TRBJ2-3; D uncertain. The input for sequencing was CD4+ T cells from blood (PBMCs), taken 6 months after the transplant. The sequence derives from a human patient who received a combined kidney and bone marrow transplant. A share of the T cells may be of graft donor origin. The CDR3 DNA is TGTGCCAGCAGTTCTAGCACAGATACGCAGTATTTT. Its translation: CASSSSTDTQYF.